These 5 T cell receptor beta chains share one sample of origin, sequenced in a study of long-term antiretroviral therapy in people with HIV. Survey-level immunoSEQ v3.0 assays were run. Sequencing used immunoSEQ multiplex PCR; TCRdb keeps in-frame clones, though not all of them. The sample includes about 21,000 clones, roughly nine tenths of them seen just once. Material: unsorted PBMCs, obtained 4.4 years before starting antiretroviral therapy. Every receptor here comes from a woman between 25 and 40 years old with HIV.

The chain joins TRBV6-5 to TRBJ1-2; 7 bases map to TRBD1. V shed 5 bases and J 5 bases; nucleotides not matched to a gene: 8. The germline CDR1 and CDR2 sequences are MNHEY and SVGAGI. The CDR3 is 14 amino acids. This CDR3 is CASSDQGGAYGYTF. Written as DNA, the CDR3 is TGTGCCAGCAGTGACCAAGGGGGCGCATATGGCTACACCTTC.

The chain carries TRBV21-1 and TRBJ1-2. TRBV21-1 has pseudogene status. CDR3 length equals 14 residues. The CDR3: CASSVKRRVYGYTF. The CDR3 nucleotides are TGTGCCAGCAGCGTCAAGCGTCGCGTCTATGGCTACACCTTC.

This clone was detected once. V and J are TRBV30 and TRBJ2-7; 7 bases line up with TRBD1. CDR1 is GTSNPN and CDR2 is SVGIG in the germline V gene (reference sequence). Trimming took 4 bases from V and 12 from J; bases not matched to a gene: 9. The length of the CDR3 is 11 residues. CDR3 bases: TGTGCCTGGATAGAGGGGGCAGATGGGTACTTC. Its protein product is CAWIEGADGYF.

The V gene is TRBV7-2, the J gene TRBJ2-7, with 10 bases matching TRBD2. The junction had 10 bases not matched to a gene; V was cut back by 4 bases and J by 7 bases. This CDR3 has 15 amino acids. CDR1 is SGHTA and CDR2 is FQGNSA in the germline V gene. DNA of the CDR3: TGTGCCAGCAGCTCCAGCGGGGGGGCAACTCGGGAGCAGTACTTC. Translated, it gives CASSSSGGATREQYF.

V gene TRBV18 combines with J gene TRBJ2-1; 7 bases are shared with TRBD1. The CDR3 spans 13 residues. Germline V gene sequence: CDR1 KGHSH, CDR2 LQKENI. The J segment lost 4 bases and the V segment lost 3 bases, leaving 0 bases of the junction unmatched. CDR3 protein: CASSPGQYNEQFF. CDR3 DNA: TGTGCCAGCTCACCGGGACAGTACAATGAGCAGTTCTTC.